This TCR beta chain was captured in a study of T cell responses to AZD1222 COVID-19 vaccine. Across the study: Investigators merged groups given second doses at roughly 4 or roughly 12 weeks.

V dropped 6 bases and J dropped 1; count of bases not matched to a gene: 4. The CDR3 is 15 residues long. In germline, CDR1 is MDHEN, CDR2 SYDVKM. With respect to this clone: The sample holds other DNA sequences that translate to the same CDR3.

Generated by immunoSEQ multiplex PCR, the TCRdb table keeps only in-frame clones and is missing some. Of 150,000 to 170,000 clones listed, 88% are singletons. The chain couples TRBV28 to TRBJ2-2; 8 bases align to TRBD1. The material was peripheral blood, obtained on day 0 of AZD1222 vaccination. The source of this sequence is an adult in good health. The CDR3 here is CASSSGQGNTGELFF. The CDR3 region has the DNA TGTGCCAGCAGCTCAGGACAGGGGAACACCGGGGAGCTGTTTTTT.